This T cell receptor (beta chain) was found in a study of blood T cell repertoires in COVID-19. Here immunoSEQ multiplex PCR was the method, and the copy in TCRdb shows in-frame clones only, minus some. Of 350,000 to 450,000 clones listed, 85% are singletons. The ends were cut back, 9 bases at V and 8 bases at J, with 25 bases in the middle. The germline gives CDR1 MNHEY, CDR2 SVGAGI. The CDR3 is 15 residues long. The V and J genes are TRBV6-5 and TRBJ1-2, with a tentative D call TRBD1 (5 bases). The TCR was taken from a woman younger than 30 with acute or convalescent COVID-19. What was sequenced was peripheral blood. CDR3 sequence reads: CASWTSGNVPWGYTF. CDR3 DNA sequence: TGTGCCAGTTGGACCTCAGGGAACGTCCCCTGGGGCTACACCTTC.